This T cell receptor beta chain derives from a study of blood T cell repertoires in COVID-19. Study details: Nucleic acid was either cDNA or gDNA, and it came from T cells, B-cell-depleted T cells, or PBMCs.

The germline gives CDR1 LNHDA, CDR2 SQIVND (reference sequence). V lost 0 bases and J lost 7; bases outside the gene matches: 8. CDR3 length: 15 residues. In this sample, this clone turned up many times. Authors' analysis steps: How many nucleated cells were present was estimated from reference gene primer amplification. The assay was immunoSEQ multiplex PCR, and TCRdb's table has in-frame clones only and misses some. From that table come the V and J calls and clone size; the DNA was used to work out D and trimming. The repertoire consists of approximately 76,000 clones, with around 83% occurring once and the leading ten covering roughly 40%.

The sequence was obtained from a man aged 80 or over with active or convalescent COVID-19. This rearrangement joins TRBV19 to TRBJ1-2, with TRBD1 matching 7 bases. The specimen sequenced was peripheral blood. DNA for the CDR3: TGTGCCAGTAGTATAGATCGGGGGACAGCGGTTGGCTACACCTTC. It encodes CASSIDRGTAVGYTF.